This entry is about one TCR beta chain. Other DNA sequences within the sample encode an identical CDR3. This sample is drawn from a study of shared clonotypes between healthy human individuals. CD45RO-negative CD8 cells positively selected for CCR7 made up the naive population, which excluded terminally differentiated effector memory CD45RA+ cells. Roughly 33,000 T cell genomes, or roughly 200 ng DNA, went into the sorted-subset replicate PCRs. TCRdb's table, derived via immunoSEQ multiplex PCR, lists solely in-frame clones and lacks some. The sample includes about 580,000 clones, about 98% of them seen just once. The specimen sequenced was naive CD8+ T cells sorted from blood. The TCR originated in a man under 40 in good health.

The CDR3 DNA is TGTGCCAGCAGCTTAGGGACAGACAATGAGCAGTTCTTC. It yields the protein CASSLGTDNEQFF. The V gene is TRBV7-9, the J gene TRBJ2-1; D might be TRBD1 (6 bases). The V and J ends lost 1 base and 5 bases respectively, with 6 bases between them. The germline V gene has CDR1 SEHNR and CDR2 FQNEAQ (reference sequence). The CDR3 contains 13 residues.